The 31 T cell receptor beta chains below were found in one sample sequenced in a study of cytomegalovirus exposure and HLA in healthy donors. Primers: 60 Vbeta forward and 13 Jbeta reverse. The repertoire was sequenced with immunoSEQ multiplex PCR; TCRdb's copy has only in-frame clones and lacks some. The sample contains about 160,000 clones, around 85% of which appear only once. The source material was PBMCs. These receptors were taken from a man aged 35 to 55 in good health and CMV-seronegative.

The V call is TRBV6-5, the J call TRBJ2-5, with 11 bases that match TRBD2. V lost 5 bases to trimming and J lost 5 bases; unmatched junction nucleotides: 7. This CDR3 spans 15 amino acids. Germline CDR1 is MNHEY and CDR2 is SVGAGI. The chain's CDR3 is CASSVLAGGPETQYF. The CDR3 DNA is TGTGCCAGCAGTGTCCTAGCGGGGGGTCCGGAGACCCAGTACTTC.

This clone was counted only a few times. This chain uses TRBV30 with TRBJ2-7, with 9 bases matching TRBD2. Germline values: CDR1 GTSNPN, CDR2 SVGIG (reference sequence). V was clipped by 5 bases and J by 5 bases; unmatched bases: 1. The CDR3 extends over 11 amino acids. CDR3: CAWAGGNEQYF. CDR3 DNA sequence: TGTGCCTGGGCGGGAGGGAACGAGCAGTACTTC.

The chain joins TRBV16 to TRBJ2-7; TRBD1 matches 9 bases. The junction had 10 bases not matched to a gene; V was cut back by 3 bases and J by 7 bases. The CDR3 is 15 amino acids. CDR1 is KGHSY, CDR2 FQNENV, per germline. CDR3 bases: TGTGCCAGCAGCCACCAGGGACAGGGCCATAGGGAGCAGTACTTC. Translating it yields CASSHQGQGHREQYF.

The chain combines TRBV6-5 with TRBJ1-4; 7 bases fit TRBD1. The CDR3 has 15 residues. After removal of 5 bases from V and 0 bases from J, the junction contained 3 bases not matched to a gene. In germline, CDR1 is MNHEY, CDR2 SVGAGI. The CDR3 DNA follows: TGTGCCAGCAGTCGCGACAGGGCAACTAATGAAAAACTGTTTTTT. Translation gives CASSRDRATNEKLFF.

The CDR3 loop reads CASSYGHSNQPQHF. The CDR3 region has the DNA TGTGCCAGCAGTTATGGACACAGCAATCAGCCCCAGCATTTT. V and J are TRBV6-5 and TRBJ1-5, with D possibly being TRBD1 (5 bases). This CDR3 has 14 residues. CDR1 is MNHEY and CDR2 is SVGAGI in the germline V gene. V shed 3 bases and J shed 1 base, with 7 bases lying between them.

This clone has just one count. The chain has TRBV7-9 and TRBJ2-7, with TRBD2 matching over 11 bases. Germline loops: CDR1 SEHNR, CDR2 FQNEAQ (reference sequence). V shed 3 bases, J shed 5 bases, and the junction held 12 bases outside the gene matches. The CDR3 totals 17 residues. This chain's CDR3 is CASSFPTSGALGNEQYF. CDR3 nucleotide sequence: TGTGCCAGCAGCTTTCCGACTAGCGGGGCCCTCGGGAACGAGCAGTACTTC.

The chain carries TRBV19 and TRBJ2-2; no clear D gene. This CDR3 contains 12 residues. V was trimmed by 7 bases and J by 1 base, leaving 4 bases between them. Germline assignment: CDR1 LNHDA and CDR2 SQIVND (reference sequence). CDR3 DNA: TGTGCCAGTACCGGGAACACCGGGGAGCTGTTTTTT. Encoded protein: CASTGNTGELFF. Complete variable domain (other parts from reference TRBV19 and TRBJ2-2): DGGITQSPKYLFRKEGQNVTLSCEQNLNHDAMYWYRQDPGQGLRLIYYSQIVNDFQKGDIAEGYSVSREKKESFPLTVTSAQKNPTAFYLCASTGNTGELFFGEGSRLTVL.

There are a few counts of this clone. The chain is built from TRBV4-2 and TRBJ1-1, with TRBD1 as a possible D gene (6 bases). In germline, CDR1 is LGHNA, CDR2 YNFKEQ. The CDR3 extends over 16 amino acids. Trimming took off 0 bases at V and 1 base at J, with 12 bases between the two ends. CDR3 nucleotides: TGTGCCAGCAGCCAAGAATCAGGGGCTAAGAACACTGAAGCTTTCTTT. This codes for CASSQESGAKNTEAFF.

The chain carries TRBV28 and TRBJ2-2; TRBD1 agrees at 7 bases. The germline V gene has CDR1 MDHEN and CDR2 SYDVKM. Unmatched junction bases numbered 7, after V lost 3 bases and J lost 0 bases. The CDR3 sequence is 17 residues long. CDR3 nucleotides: TGTGCCAGCAGTTTTTCGACAGGGAGTGCGAACACCGGGGAGCTGTTTTTT. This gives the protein CASSFSTGSANTGELFF.

CDR3 coding DNA: TGTGCCAGCAGCTTAGCGGGGGCCTACTTC. This encodes CASSLAGAYF. The J gene is TRBJ2-5, the V gene TRBV7-8; perhaps TRBD1 as D (6 bases). Per germline, CDR1 SGHVS and CDR2 FQNEAQ. CDR3 size: 10 residues. Between the trimmed V and J ends, which lost 0 bases and 14 bases, there was a span of 7 bases. The complete variable domain, with remaining parts taken from reference TRBV7-8 and TRBJ2-5, reads GAGVSQSPRYKVAKRGQDVALRCDPISGHVSLFWYQQALGQGPEFLTYFQNEAQLDKSGLPSDRFFAERPEGSVSTLKIQRTQQEDSAVYLCASSLAGAYFGPGTRLLVL.

CDR3 region: CASRFTDTQYF. The CDR3 DNA reads TGTGCCAGTAGATTCACAGATACGCAGTATTTT. The V and J genes are TRBV6-5 and TRBJ2-3; D gene unclear. The CDR3 length is 11 residues. The V end lost 9 bases, the J end lost 2 bases, and 6 bases lay between the germline ends. In germline, CDR1 is MNHEY, CDR2 SVGAGI.

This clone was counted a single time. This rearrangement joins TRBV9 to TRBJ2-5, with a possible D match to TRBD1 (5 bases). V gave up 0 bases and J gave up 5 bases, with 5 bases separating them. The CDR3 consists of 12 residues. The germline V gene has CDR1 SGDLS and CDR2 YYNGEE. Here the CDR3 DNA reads TGTGCCAGCAGCGTAGAGGGGGAGACCCAGTACTTC. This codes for CASSVEGETQYF.

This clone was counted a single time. The CDR3 bases are TGTGCCAGCACCCCGGGACATCAGAACACTGAAGCTTTCTTT. This translates into CASTPGHQNTEAFF. The chain links TRBV9 to TRBJ1-1, with D possibly matching TRBD1 (6 bases). The CDR3 has 14 residues. Germline loops: CDR1 SGDLS, CDR2 YYNGEE. V was cut by 6 bases and J by 1 base, with 13 bases left in between.

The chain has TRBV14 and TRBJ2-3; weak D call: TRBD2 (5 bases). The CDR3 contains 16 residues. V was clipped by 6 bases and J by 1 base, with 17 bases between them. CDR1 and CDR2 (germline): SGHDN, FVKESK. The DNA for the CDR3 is TGTGCCAGCAGTCAGACTATTGGGTCCCGCACAGATACGCAGTATTTT. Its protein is CASSQTIGSRTDTQYF. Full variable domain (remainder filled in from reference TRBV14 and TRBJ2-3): EAGVTQFPSHSVIEKGQTVTLRCDPISGHDNLYWYRRVMGKEIKFLLHFVKESKQDESGMPNNRFLAERTGGTYSTLKVQPAELEDSGVYFCASSQTIGSRTDTQYFGPGTRLTVL.

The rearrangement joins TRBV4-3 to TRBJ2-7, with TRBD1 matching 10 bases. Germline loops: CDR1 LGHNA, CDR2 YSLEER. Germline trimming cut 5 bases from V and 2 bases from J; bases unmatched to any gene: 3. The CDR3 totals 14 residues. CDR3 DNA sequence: TGCGCCAGCAGCTCCGGGACAGGGGCCTACGAGCAGTACTTC. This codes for CASSSGTGAYEQYF.

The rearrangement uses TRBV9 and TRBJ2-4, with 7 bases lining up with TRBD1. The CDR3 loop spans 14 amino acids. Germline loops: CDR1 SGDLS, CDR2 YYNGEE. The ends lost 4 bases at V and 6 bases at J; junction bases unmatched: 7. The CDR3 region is CASSLGQAGNIQYF. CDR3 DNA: TGTGCCAGCAGCCTCGGACAGGCTGGAAACATTCAGTACTTC.

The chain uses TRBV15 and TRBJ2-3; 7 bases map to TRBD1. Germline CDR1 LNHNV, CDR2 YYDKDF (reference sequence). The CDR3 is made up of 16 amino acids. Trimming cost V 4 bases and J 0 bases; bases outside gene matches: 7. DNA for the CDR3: TGTGCCACCAGCACAGGGACAGACTCTAGCACAGATACGCAGTATTTT. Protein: CATSTGTDSSTDTQYF. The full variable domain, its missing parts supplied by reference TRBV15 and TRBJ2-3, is DAMVIQNPRYQVTQFGKPVTLSCSQTLNHNVMYWYQQKSSQAPKLLFHYYDKDFNNEADTPDNFQSRRPNTSFCFLDIRSPGLGDTAMYLCATSTGTDSSTDTQYFGPGTRLTVL.

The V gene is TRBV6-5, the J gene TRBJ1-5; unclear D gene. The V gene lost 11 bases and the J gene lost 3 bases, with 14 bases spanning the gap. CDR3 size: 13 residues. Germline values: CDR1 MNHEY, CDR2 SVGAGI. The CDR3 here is CASGPTTNQPQHF. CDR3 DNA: TGTGCCTCGGGTCCCACCACCAATCAGCCCCAGCATTTT.

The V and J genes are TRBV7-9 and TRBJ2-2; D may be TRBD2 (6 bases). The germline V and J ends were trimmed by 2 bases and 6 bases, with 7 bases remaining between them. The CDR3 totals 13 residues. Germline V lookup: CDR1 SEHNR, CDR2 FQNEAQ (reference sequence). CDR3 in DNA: TGTGCCAGCAGCTTATGGGGGGCCGGGGAGCTGTTTTTT. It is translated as CASSLWGAGELFF.

The CDR3 nucleotides read TGTGCCAGCAGTCCTCGGACAGGGAGTAGGAATTCACCCCTCCACTTT. As protein: CASSPRTGSRNSPLHF. The rearrangement joins TRBV27 to TRBJ1-6; TRBD1 agrees at 8 bases. The CDR3 sequence is 16 residues long. Germline V gives CDR1 MNHEY, CDR2 SMNVEV (reference sequence). V trimming: 5 bases; J trimming: 7 bases; junction bases outside the gene matches: 10.

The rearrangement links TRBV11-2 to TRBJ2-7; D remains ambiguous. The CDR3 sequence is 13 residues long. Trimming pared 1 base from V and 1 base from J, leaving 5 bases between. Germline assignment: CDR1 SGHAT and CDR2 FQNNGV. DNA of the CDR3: TGTGCCAGCAGCTTAGGGAGTTCCTACGAGCAGTACTTC. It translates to CASSLGSSYEQYF.

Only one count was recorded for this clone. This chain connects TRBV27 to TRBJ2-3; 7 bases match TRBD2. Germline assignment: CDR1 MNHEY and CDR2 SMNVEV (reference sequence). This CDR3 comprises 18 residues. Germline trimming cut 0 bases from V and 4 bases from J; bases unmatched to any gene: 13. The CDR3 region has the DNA TGTGCCAGCAGTTTATCCCCCCCTTCTAGCGGTCGTCCAGATACGCAGTATTTT. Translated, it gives CASSLSPPSSGRPDTQYF.

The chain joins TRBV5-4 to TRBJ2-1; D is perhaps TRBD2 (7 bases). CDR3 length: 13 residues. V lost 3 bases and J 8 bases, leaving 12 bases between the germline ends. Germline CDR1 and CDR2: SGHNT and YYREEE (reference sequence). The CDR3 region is CASSYTGRDEQFF. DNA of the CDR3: TGTGCCAGCAGCTATACAGGGAGGGATGAGCAGTTCTTC.

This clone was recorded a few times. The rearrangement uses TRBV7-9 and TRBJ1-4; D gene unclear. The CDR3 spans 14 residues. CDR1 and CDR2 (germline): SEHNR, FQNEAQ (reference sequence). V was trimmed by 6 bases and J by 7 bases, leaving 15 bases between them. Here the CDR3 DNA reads TGTGCCAGCAGGGTGGGCGGAGAGGGTGAAAAACTGTTTTTT. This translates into CASRVGGEGEKLFF.

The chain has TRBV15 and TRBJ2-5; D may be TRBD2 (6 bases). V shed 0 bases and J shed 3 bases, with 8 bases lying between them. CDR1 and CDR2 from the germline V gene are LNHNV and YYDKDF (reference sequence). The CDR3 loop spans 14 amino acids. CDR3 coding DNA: TGTGCCACCAGCAGAGAAGGGACTGAAGAGACCCAGTACTTC. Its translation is CATSREGTEETQYF.

The DNA for the CDR3 is TGCGCCAGCAGCTTATTTCAAACGGGGGGACTAACCTACGAGCAGTACTTC. The encoded protein is CASSLFQTGGLTYEQYF. The chain couples TRBV5-1 to TRBJ2-7; 7 nucleotides match TRBD2. The CDR3 loop spans 17 amino acids. CDR1 and CDR2 from the germline V gene are SGHRS and YFSETQ. Trimming removed 2 bases from V and 2 bases from J; junction bases left unmatched: 13.

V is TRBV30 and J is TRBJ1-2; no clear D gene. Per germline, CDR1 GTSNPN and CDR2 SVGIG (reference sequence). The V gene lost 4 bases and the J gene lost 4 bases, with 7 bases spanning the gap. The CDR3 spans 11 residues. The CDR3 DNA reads TGTGCCTGGACTATAAGCTATGGCTACACCTTC. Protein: CAWTISYGYTF.

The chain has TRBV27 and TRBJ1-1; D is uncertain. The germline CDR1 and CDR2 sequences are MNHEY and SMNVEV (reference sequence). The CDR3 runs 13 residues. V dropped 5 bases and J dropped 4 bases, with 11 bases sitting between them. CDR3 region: CASSPQTRTEAFF. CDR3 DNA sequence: TGTGCCAGCAGTCCCCAAACACGCACTGAAGCTTTCTTT.

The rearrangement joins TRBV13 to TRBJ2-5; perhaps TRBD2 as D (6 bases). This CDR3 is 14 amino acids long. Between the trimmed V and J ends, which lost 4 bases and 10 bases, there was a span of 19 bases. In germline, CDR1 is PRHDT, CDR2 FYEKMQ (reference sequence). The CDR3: CASSSKDGGVDQYF. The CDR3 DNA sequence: TGTGCCAGCAGCTCGAAGGACGGCGGGGTGGACCAGTACTTC.

CDR3 DNA: TGTGCCAGTAGCAGAATGGGGACAGGGACTTACAATGAGCAGTTCTTC. This sequence encodes CASSRMGTGTYNEQFF. The V and J genes are TRBV19 and TRBJ2-1, with TRBD1 identical over 9 bases. The CDR3 covers 16 residues. J gave up 4 bases and V 6 bases, and 10 bases lay outside the gene matches. CDR1 LNHDA and CDR2 SQIVND come from the germline V gene (reference sequence).

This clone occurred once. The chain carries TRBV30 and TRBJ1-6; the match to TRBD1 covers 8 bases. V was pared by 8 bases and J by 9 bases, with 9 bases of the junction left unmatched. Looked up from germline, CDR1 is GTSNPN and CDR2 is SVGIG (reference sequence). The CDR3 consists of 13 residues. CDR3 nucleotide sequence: TGTGCCGGACGAGGGACAGGTACTTCACCCCTCCACTTT. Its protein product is CAGRGTGTSPLHF.